This T cell receptor beta chain is from a study of T cells after yellow fever vaccination. Worth noting for this clonotype: The antigen is undetermined.

One entry per CDR3 protein, called by TCRdb with MiXCR from the 5' RACE reads. The data show a few hundred thousand distinct CDR3 sequences, with roughly a fifth seen just once and around 15% held by the top ten. Notes on the study in general: Peak timing came faster in the weaker secondary response, day 5 versus 15.

This specimen consisted of PBMCs, obtained 15 days after the yellow fever booster vaccination. The sequence derives from a man aged 30 to 45 who received the YFV17D yellow fever vaccine.

CDR3 residues: CASSFGRSKIYYEQYF. The CDR3 coding sequence is TGTGCCAGCAGTTTTGGGCGTAGTAAAATCTACTACGAGCAGTACTTC. The rearrangement links TRBV28 to TRBJ2-7; D is ambiguous. The CDR3 is 16 residues long. Per germline, CDR1 MDHEN and CDR2 SYDVKM. With 3 bases removed from V and 3 bases from J, the gap between germline ends came to 18 bases.